This TCR beta chain is drawn from a study of PD-L1 blockade in urothelial cancer. Indicated time point: pretreatment peripheral blood. Generated by immunoSEQ multiplex PCR, the TCRdb table keeps only in-frame clones and is missing some. There are more than 85,000 clones in the sample; about nine tenths occur only once, and roughly 2% lies in the top ten. Here the sequenced sample was PBMCs, taken around atezolizumab (anti-PD-L1) treatment. The receptor was derived from a man in his 60s with urothelial cancer.

CDR3 in amino acids: CASMAGREGARGYTF. CDR3 nucleotide sequence: TGTGCCAGTATGGCAGGGAGGGAAGGGGCTAGAGGCTACACCTTC. The chain carries TRBV19 and TRBJ1-2; D might be TRBD1 (5 bases). The V gene's germline CDR1 is LNHDA and CDR2 SQIVND (reference sequence). The CDR3 spans 15 residues. V shed 7 bases and J shed 8 bases, with 23 bases lying between them.